The 26 T cell receptor beta chains below all came from one sample that was sequenced in a study of T cells in Graves' hyperthyroidism and ophthalmopathy. TCR beta CDR3 sequences were amplified from RNA transcripts. TCR CDR3 underwent first-round RT-PCR with the HTBI primer set. Each CDR3 protein gets one entry after TCRdb re-called the multiplex PCR reads with MiXCR. The profile covers 410,000 or so distinct CDR3 sequences, with roughly 14% appearing a single time and roughly 13% taken by the ten largest. Material for sequencing was blood. These receptors came from a man between 18 and 35 years old with Graves' ophthalmopathy.

This clonotype was picked up a small number of times. This chain connects TRBV4-2 to TRBJ1-1; D is undetermined. CDR3 length: 15 amino acids. Trimming left V 4 bases short and J 6 bases short, with 18 bases between. Germline V gene sequence: CDR1 LGHNA, CDR2 YNFKEQ. The CDR3 bases are TGTGCCAGCAGCCCCACGACGGAGCTACGGTCTGAAGCTTTCTTT. Translated, it gives CASSPTTELRSEAFF.

The J gene is TRBJ1-2, the V gene TRBV19; weak D call: TRBD1 (6 bases). The CDR3 totals 15 residues. V was cut by 1 base and J by 3 bases, with 12 bases left in between. Germline V gives CDR1 LNHDA, CDR2 SQIVND (reference sequence). The CDR3 DNA reads as TGTGCCAGTAGTATAGTATCGGGGGGCGACTATGGCTACACCTTC. Residues: CASSIVSGGDYGYTF.

This clonotype was counted at least ten times. CDR3 protein: CASSPSSSYNEQFF. CDR3 nucleotides: TGTGCCAGCTCACCGTCTTCCTCCTACAATGAGCAGTTCTTC. The chain uses TRBV18 and TRBJ2-1; D remains unclear. The CDR3 is 14 amino acids. The V gene lost 3 bases and the J gene lost 0 bases, with 6 bases spanning the gap. Germline loops: CDR1 KGHSH, CDR2 LQKENI.

This clonotype has a count of ten or more. This chain connects TRBV12-3 or TRBV12-4 to TRBJ2-7; D ambiguous. Trimming removed 5 bases at V and 6 bases at J, with 8 bases between. The CDR3 sequence is 11 residues long. The DNA of the CDR3 is TGTGCCAGCAGTCAAGGGCGCGAGCAGTACTTC. This sequence encodes CASSQGREQYF.

The gene calls are TRBV12-3 or TRBV12-4 and TRBJ2-2; no clear D gene. The V end lost 1 base, the J end lost 7 bases, and 7 bases lay between the germline ends. This CDR3 spans 13 amino acids. The CDR3 region is CASSLVGDGELFF. DNA of the CDR3: TGTGCCAGCAGTTTAGTTGGGGACGGGGAGCTGTTTTTT.

This clonotype came up a few times. The gene calls are TRBV6-4 and TRBJ2-3, with TRBD2 identical over 16 bases. Germline V lookup: CDR1 MRHNA, CDR2 SNTAGT. J lost 6 bases, V lost 2 bases, and 2 bases had no gene match. There are 16 residues in the CDR3. In DNA form, the CDR3 reads TGTGCCAGCAGTGACGGGACTAGCGGGGGGGCCGATACGCAGTATTTT. Translating it yields CASSDGTSGGADTQYF.

With regard to this clonotype: A read error is possible here, since a much larger clone lies one base away. The gene calls are TRBV4-1 and TRBJ1-1, with 10 bases fitting TRBD1. Germline loops: CDR1 MGHRA, CDR2 YSYEKL. The length of the CDR3 is 16 residues. Trimming cost V 4 bases and J 3 bases; bases outside gene matches: 8. CDR3 DNA sequence: TGCGCCAGCAGCCCGGGACAGGGGACGCGGGACACTGAAGCTTTCTTT. Amino acid sequence: CASSPGQGTRDTEAFF.

This clonotype was counted at least ten times. The chain couples TRBV29-1 to TRBJ1-2; no reliable D call. In germline, CDR1 is SQVTM, CDR2 ANQGSEA. Deletions cut 4 bases from V and 1 base from J, with 16 bases between. The CDR3 spans 15 residues. This CDR3 reads CSVAPGYGSNYGYTF. CDR3 in DNA: TGCAGCGTTGCCCCTGGATACGGCAGTAACTATGGCTACACCTTC.

In nucleotides, the CDR3 is TGTGCCAGCACCGTGGGCGGGGATGAAAAACTGTTTTTT. Translated: CASTVGGDEKLFF. The chain joins TRBV7-9 to TRBJ1-4; no definite D call. The CDR3 covers 13 residues. Germline CDR1 is SEHNR and CDR2 is FQNEAQ (reference sequence). V lost 7 bases, J lost 6 bases, and 12 bases lay in between.

This clonotype was observed a few times. The chain carries TRBV6-1 and TRBJ2-2; weak D call: TRBD1 (6 bases). The CDR3 is made up of 15 amino acids. Looked up from germline, CDR1 is MNHNS and CDR2 is SASEGT. Trimming took off 6 bases at V and 3 bases at J, with 14 bases between the two ends. CDR3 nucleotides: TGTGCCAGCAGACTACAGGGTTCGCACACCGGGGAGCTGTTTTTT. Protein sequence: CASRLQGSHTGELFF.

This clonotype was seen at least ten times. The V and J genes are TRBV24-1 and TRBJ2-7; D is perhaps TRBD1 or TRBD2 (5 bases each). The V and J ends lost 7 bases and 4 bases respectively, with 10 bases between them. This CDR3 contains 12 residues. Germline-derived CDR1 and CDR2 are KGHDR and SFDVKD. In DNA form, the CDR3 reads TGTGCCACCAGGGGGGACGAATACGAGCAGTACTTC. It encodes CATRGDEYEQYF.

This clonotype showed up many times. The rearrangement uses TRBV25-1 and TRBJ2-1, with TRBD1 identical over 9 bases. With V trimmed by 4 bases and J by 9 bases, 13 bases remained unmatched. The V gene's germline CDR1 is MGHDK and CDR2 SYGVNS. CDR3 size: 16 residues. CDR3 sequence: CASSATGTGRVSEQFF. For the CDR3, the DNA is TGTGCCAGCAGTGCCACCGGGACAGGGCGCGTTAGTGAGCAGTTCTTC.

This clonotype was found many times. The rearrangement uses TRBV20-1 and TRBJ2-5, with D unclear. The CDR3 spans 9 residues. Trimming removed 0 bases from V and 7 bases from J, with 0 bases in between. Germline-derived CDR1 and CDR2 are DFQATT and SNEGSKA (reference sequence). In nucleotides, the CDR3 is TGCAGTGCTAGAGAGACCCAGTACTTC. Its translation is CSARETQYF.

This clonotype came up many times. The chain combines TRBV6-1 with TRBJ1-1; 8 bases are shared with TRBD1. Per germline, CDR1 MNHNS and CDR2 SASEGT. J lost 0 bases, V lost 6 bases, and 3 bases had no gene match. The CDR3 sequence is 14 residues long. The CDR3 is CASSPRGLNTEAFF. The CDR3 nucleotides read TGTGCCAGCAGCCCCAGGGGGCTGAACACTGAAGCTTTCTTT.

This clonotype was seen a handful of times. The V gene is TRBV11-3, the J gene TRBJ2-5; the match to TRBD1 covers 9 bases. J was trimmed by 5 bases and V by 2 bases; bases with no gene match: 9. The CDR3 loop spans 16 amino acids. The germline CDR1 and CDR2 sequences are SGHNT and YENEEA. The CDR3 protein is CASSLSGTGKAETQYF. CDR3 DNA: TGTGCCAGCAGCTTATCAGGGACAGGGAAGGCGGAGACCCAGTACTTC.

This clonotype appeared a few times. This chain joins TRBV7-2 and TRBJ2-7; D gene ambiguous. CDR3 length equals 14 residues. Germline loops: CDR1 SGHTA, CDR2 FQGNSA. Trimming cost V 1 base and J 4 bases, with 11 bases left between them. The CDR3 loop is CASSLEVRKYEQYF. CDR3 coding DNA: TGTGCCAGCAGCTTAGAGGTCAGGAAGTACGAGCAGTACTTC.

This clonotype was seen more than once but under ten times. V usage is TRBV6-1 and J usage is TRBJ1-2; D possibly corresponds to TRBD1 (5 bases). Germline V gene sequence: CDR1 MNHNS, CDR2 SASEGT. The germline V and J ends were trimmed by 5 bases and 2 bases, with 12 bases remaining between them. The CDR3 is made up of 14 amino acids. CDR3 region: CASSNEGMNYGYTF. The CDR3 DNA is TGTGCCAGCAGTAACGAGGGGATGAACTATGGCTACACCTTC.

About this clonotype itself: No conserved phenylalanine or tryptophan ends this CDR3, so it is likely a read error. The J gene is TRBJ2-5, the V gene TRBV20-1; possibly TRBD2 for D (6 bases). Trimming removed 1 base at V and 5 bases at J, with 14 bases between. This CDR3 contains 14 residues. CDR1 and CDR2 from the germline V gene are DFQATT and SNEGSKA (reference sequence). The CDR3 DNA is TGCAGTGCTAGAGTGCGGAGGGCTTTTGAGACCCAGTACGTC. Translated, it gives CSARVRRAFETQYV.

This clonotype was observed a handful of times. The chain uses TRBV18 and TRBJ2-2, with D tentatively TRBD2 (6 bases). The CDR3 totals 17 residues. Germline CDR1 is KGHSH and CDR2 is LQKENI. V lost 0 bases and J 5 bases, leaving 16 bases between the germline ends. The CDR3, as DNA: TGTGCCAGCTCACCACCCAGTAGCGGACCCCTAACCGGGGAGCTGTTTTTT. Translating it yields CASSPPSSGPLTGELFF.

In its sample, this clonotype was seen a few times. The chain uses TRBV18 and TRBJ2-1; D remains ambiguous. The V gene lost 0 bases and the J gene lost 8 bases, with 8 bases spanning the gap. In germline, CDR1 is KGHSH, CDR2 LQKENI. The CDR3 has 13 residues. CDR3 bases: TGTGCCAGCTCACCACCGGCGCTGGATGAGCAGTTCTTC. It is translated as CASSPPALDEQFF.

This clonotype was counted many times. This chain links TRBV10-3 with TRBJ2-3, with D possibly matching TRBD1 (5 bases). The CDR3 runs 16 residues. Trimming stripped 6 bases from V and 0 bases from J, with 16 bases between. CDR1 ENHRY and CDR2 SYGVKD come from the germline V gene. In DNA, the CDR3 is TGTGCCATCAGAAACCACAGGAGTGCTAGCACAGATACGCAGTATTTT. Protein sequence: CAIRNHRSASTDTQYF.

At least ten counts were recorded for this clonotype. V gene TRBV30 combines with J gene TRBJ1-2; D is undetermined. This CDR3 has 12 amino acids. Deletions cut 2 bases from V and 8 bases from J, with 12 bases between. Germline values: CDR1 GTSNPN, CDR2 SVGIG (reference sequence). CDR3 in amino acids: CAWSLEAGGYTF. The CDR3 coding sequence is TGTGCCTGGAGTCTCGAAGCGGGAGGCTACACCTTC.

Turning to this clonotype: Since a much larger clone is just one base distant, this may be a read error. The V gene is TRBV3-1, the J gene TRBJ2-3; D unclear. Looked up from germline, CDR1 is LGHDT and CDR2 is YNNKEL (reference sequence). The CDR3 sequence is 14 residues long. The CDR3 coding sequence is TGTGCCAACAGCTTTTCCCAGGGCACAGATACGCAGTATTTT. It is translated as CANSFSQGTDTQYF.

This clonotype was seen many times. This sequence joins TRBV20-1 and TRBJ1-1; TRBD1 might be the D (6 bases). Trimming took 3 bases from V and 6 from J, leaving 17 bases between them. Looked up from germline, CDR1 is DFQATT and CDR2 is SNEGSKA (reference sequence). This CDR3 has 14 residues. In DNA, the CDR3 is TGCAGTGCTAGTTTCCGACAGGTAGGCCCTGAAGCTTTCTTT. Protein: CSASFRQVGPEAFF.

J is TRBJ2-5 and V is TRBV5-1; D unresolved. V lost 2 bases to trimming and J lost 5 bases, with 16 bases between them. Germline assignment: CDR1 SGHRS and CDR2 YFSETQ. The CDR3 totals 15 residues. CDR3: CASSFHSPLGETQYF. In DNA form, the CDR3 reads TGCGCCAGCAGCTTCCACTCTCCCCTCGGGGAGACCCAGTACTTC.

This clonotype has a count of ten or more. The genes are TRBV2 and TRBJ1-1; 7 bases align to TRBD1. CDR3 length: 15 residues. The germline V gene encodes CDR1 SNHLY and CDR2 FYNNEI. J was trimmed by 1 base and V by 8 bases; bases with no gene match: 10. The CDR3 region is CASRTGHLGNTEAFF. The CDR3 bases are TGTGCCAGCCGGACAGGCCACCTCGGGAACACTGAAGCTTTCTTT.